The clone carrying this T cell receptor beta chain was seen only once. In the original analysis: Counts of nucleated cells, estimated from reference gene primer amplification, were obtained. Here immunoSEQ multiplex PCR was the method, and the copy in TCRdb shows in-frame clones only, minus some. For V, J and clone size, that table is used; D and trimming come from the DNA. The sample holds about 4,300 clones, 70% to 85% seen once. Germline V gives CDR1 GTSNPN, CDR2 SVGIG (reference sequence). This CDR3 is 13 amino acids long. The germline V and J ends were trimmed by 2 bases and 7 bases, with 9 bases remaining between them. These data originate in a study of blood T cell repertoires in COVID-19. Study context: COVID-19 samples collected from the United States, Italy and Spain covered acute and convalescent phases. PBMCs, B-cell-depleted T cells, or T cells were the source of the cDNA or gDNA that made up the material.

The chain joins TRBV30 to TRBJ1-6, with D unclear. The clonotype comes from a human donor with active or convalescent COVID-19. The donor label of this sample is uncertain. The sample comprised peripheral blood. CDR3 sequence (DNA): TGTGCCTGGAGTATTTCAGCGAATTCACCCCTCCACTTT. Residues: CAWSISANSPLHF.